The 25 T cell receptor beta chains presented below share a single source sample, sequenced in a study of beta chain features in type 1 diabetes (dated by TCRdb to 2016 to 2018). The receptor library was made with the immunoSEQ multiplex PCR assay. The High Capacity cDNA Reverse Transcription Kit was used to reverse transcribe all of the isolated RNA, meaning that expressed TCRB transcripts were what got sequenced. TCRdb obtained this table from immuneACCESS and retained in-frame rearrangements with V and J assigned. These tables miss some clones; where compared with another copy, unresolved V genes account for less than half of the shortfall, and the remainder is unexplained. The sample table shows under 550,000 clones, and approximately 10% are seen once. The ten largest account for about 0.045% of the sample. The sample was naive CD4+ T cells from blood. What this sample's cell subset or site label stands for: true naive CD4+ T cells. These receptors came from a woman younger than 35 in good health.

This clone was detected a few times. V gene TRBV5-1 combines with J gene TRBJ2-5, with D uncertain. The length of the CDR3 is 13 residues. V lost 3 bases and J 1 base, leaving 7 bases between the germline ends. Germline V gene data show CDR1 as SGHRS and CDR2 as YFSETQ. The CDR3 region has the DNA TGCGCCAGCAGCTGGACGGGCCAAGAGACCCAGTACTTC. Protein sequence: CASSWTGQETQYF. Full variable domain (rest looked up from reference TRBV5-1 and TRBJ2-5): KAGVTQTPRYLIKTRGQQVTLSCSPISGHRSVSWYQQTPGQGLQFLFEYFSETQRNKGNFPGRFSGRQFSNSRSEMNVSTLELGDSALYLCASSWTGQETQYFGPGTRLLVL.

This clone was counted a few times. This chain uses TRBV7-2 with TRBJ2-3; D is uncertain. V lost 1 base and J 1 base, leaving 9 bases between the germline ends. The V gene's germline CDR1 is SGHTA and CDR2 FQGNSA. The CDR3 contains 15 residues. The CDR3, as DNA: TGTGCCAGCAGCTTAGTTCGGCAGGGCACAGATACGCAGTATTTT. Amino acid sequence: CASSLVRQGTDTQYF.

This clone turned up a few times. CDR3 loop: CASSPAGGTYNEQFF. The CDR3 bases are TGTGCCAGCAGCCCCGCGGGGGGCACCTACAATGAGCAGTTCTTC. This sequence joins TRBV7-3 and TRBJ2-1, with 8 positions matching TRBD2. J gave up 2 bases and V 5 bases, and 5 bases lay outside the gene matches. The CDR3 runs 15 residues. The V gene's germline CDR1 is SGHTA and CDR2 FQGTGA.

The chain couples TRBV4-1 to TRBJ1-2; TRBD1 might be the D (5 bases). Trimming removed 5 bases from V and 1 base from J, with 14 bases in between. The CDR3 has 15 amino acids. Germline values: CDR1 MGHRA, CDR2 YSYEKL. The CDR3 DNA follows: TGCGCCAGCAGCACATACCGGGGGGTTAACTATGGCTACACCTTC. Translated, it gives CASSTYRGVNYGYTF.

This chain joins TRBV5-6 and TRBJ2-4; D perhaps matches TRBD2 (5 bases). The V end was cut by 2 bases, the J end by 0 bases, with 12 bases between. Germline assignment: CDR1 SGHDT and CDR2 YYEEEE. CDR3 length: 16 residues. The DNA of the CDR3 is TGTGCCAGCAGCTTAGGGCGGGCACTAGCCAAAAACATTCAGTACTTC. Translating gives CASSLGRALAKNIQYF.

The chain is built from TRBV10-3 and TRBJ1-1; D is possibly TRBD1 (6 bases). From germline, CDR1 is ENHRY and CDR2 SYGVKD. V was trimmed by 3 bases and J by 6 bases, leaving 11 bases between them. This CDR3 comprises 13 residues. CDR3 bases: TGTGCCATCAGTGATAGACAGGTGGCTGAAGCTTTCTTT. This gives the protein CAISDRQVAEAFF.

This clone came up a few times. This chain links TRBV18 with TRBJ2-5; TRBD1 matches 10 bases. Germline lookup yields CDR1 KGHSH and CDR2 LQKENI. The V and J ends lost 7 bases and 3 bases, in that order; junction bases with no gene match: 8. CDR3 length: 15 residues. This chain's CDR3 is CASFHPGTGEETQYF. The CDR3 coding sequence is TGTGCCAGCTTCCACCCCGGGACAGGGGAAGAGACCCAGTACTTC.

This clone was seen a handful of times. This rearrangement joins TRBV7-2 to TRBJ2-1; 8 bases are shared with TRBD2. Unmatched junction bases numbered 16, after V lost 5 bases and J lost 10 bases. Germline CDR1 is SGHTA and CDR2 is FQGNSA. This CDR3 region has 16 residues. CDR3 in amino acids: CASSRQSAGGQGEQFF. The CDR3 coding sequence is TGTGCCAGCAGCCGCCAATCGGCGGGGGGCCAGGGAGAGCAGTTCTTC. The full variable domain, its missing parts supplied by reference TRBV7-2 and TRBJ2-1, is GAGVSQSPSNKVTEKGKDVELRCDPISGHTALYWYRQSLGQGLEFLIYFQGNSAPDKSGLPSDRFSAERTGGSVSTLTIQRTQQEDSAVYLCASSRQSAGGQGEQFFGPGTRLTVL.

The chain uses TRBV7-2 and TRBJ1-1; 8 nucleotides agree with TRBD1. Losses at the gene ends were 7 bases for V and 0 bases for J; bases not matched to a gene: 1. This CDR3 spans 13 amino acids. The germline CDR1 and CDR2 sequences are SGHTA and FQGNSA. The CDR3 here is CASTQGVNTEAFF. The CDR3 DNA follows: TGTGCCAGCACACAGGGGGTGAACACTGAAGCTTTCTTT.

There are a few counts of this clone. J is TRBJ1-1 and V is TRBV7-9; no reliable D call. V was cut by 2 bases and J by 10 bases, with 2 bases left in between. The CDR3 covers 9 residues. CDR1 is SEHNR and CDR2 is FQNEAQ in the germline V gene (reference sequence). The CDR3 is CASSLRAFF. In DNA, the CDR3 is TGTGCCAGCAGCTTAAGAGCTTTCTTT. Based on the CDR3 plus reference TRBV7-9 and TRBJ1-1, the full variable domain is DTGVSQNPRHKITKRGQNVTFRCDPISEHNRLYWYRQTLGQGPEFLTYFQNEAQLEKSRLLSDRFSAERPKGSFSTLEIQRTEQGDSAMYLCASSLRAFFGQGTRLTVV.

V usage is TRBV9 and J usage is TRBJ2-3; D perhaps matches TRBD1 (5 bases). This CDR3 spans 16 amino acids. From germline, CDR1 is SGDLS and CDR2 YYNGEE. V lost 4 bases, J lost 4 bases, and 19 bases lay in between. The CDR3 loop reads CASSPRTLRSADTQYF. The CDR3 coding sequence is TGTGCCAGCAGCCCGAGGACACTAAGATCGGCAGATACGCAGTATTTT.

The chain uses TRBV25-1 and TRBJ1-1; 8 nucleotides match TRBD1. This CDR3 is built from 15 residues. Germline loops: CDR1 MGHDK, CDR2 SYGVNS. The J segment lost 5 bases and the V segment lost 4 bases, leaving 9 bases of the junction unmatched. CDR3 bases: TGTGCCAGCAGTGGGCGCAGGGGGCGCGGAACTGAAGCTTTCTTT. This codes for CASSGRRGRGTEAFF.

On this clone itself: The same CDR3 arises from other DNA sequences in this sample as well. The J gene is TRBJ2-1, the V gene TRBV18; D call uncertain. The CDR3 has 12 residues. CDR1 is KGHSH and CDR2 is LQKENI in the germline V gene. Trimming shortened V by 3 bases and J by 1 base, and 1 base separated the two germline ends. The CDR3 nucleotides are TGTGCCAGCTCACCTTCCTACAATGAGCAGTTCTTC. Its protein product is CASSPSYNEQFF.

The chain combines TRBV9 with TRBJ1-2, with 9 bases fitting TRBD1. There are 17 residues in the CDR3. Germline loops: CDR1 SGDLS, CDR2 YYNGEE. After removal of 2 bases from V and 1 base from J, the junction contained 9 bases not matched to a gene. The CDR3 DNA reads TGTGCCAGCAGCGTGGGACAGGGTATCGGTGGTAACTATGGCTACACCTTC. It codes for CASSVGQGIGGNYGYTF.

Of note for this clone: The same CDR3 arises from other DNA sequences in this sample as well. J is TRBJ2-5 and V is TRBV15; D ambiguous. CDR1 LNHNV and CDR2 YYDKDF come from the germline V gene (reference sequence). The CDR3 loop spans 12 amino acids. Between the trimmed V and J ends, which lost 1 base and 5 bases, there was a span of 5 bases. The CDR3 loop is CATSRARETQYF. The CDR3 DNA reads TGTGCCACCAGCAGAGCCCGGGAGACCCAGTACTTC.

This clone was detected a few times. J is TRBJ2-5 and V is TRBV5-6; unclear D gene. The V gene's germline CDR1 is SGHDT and CDR2 YYEEEE. The CDR3 consists of 14 residues. Trimming removed 1 base from V and 0 bases from J, with 7 bases in between. The CDR3 DNA reads TGTGCCAGCAGCTTGATCAGTTACCAAGAGACCCAGTACTTC. It translates to CASSLISYQETQYF.

V is TRBV18 and J is TRBJ2-7; 8 bases line up with TRBD1. Germline values: CDR1 KGHSH, CDR2 LQKENI. This CDR3 has 16 residues. Trimming at V came to 5 bases and at J to 2 bases, leaving 11 bases not matched to a gene. For the CDR3, the DNA is TGTGCCAGCTCATCAGGGATTAGACAGGGGCCCTACGAGCAGTACGTC. It is translated as CASSSGIRQGPYEQYV.

The chain has TRBV2 and TRBJ1-4, with 9 bases fitting TRBD1. The CDR3 runs to 14 residues. Germline assignment: CDR1 SNHLY and CDR2 FYNNEI. V was clipped by 6 bases and J by 7 bases; unmatched bases: 6. CDR3 DNA: TGTGCCAGCAGGGGGACAGGGCGGATTGAAAAACTGTTTTTT. Its protein product is CASRGTGRIEKLFF.

The chain combines TRBV4-2 with TRBJ1-2; D gene ambiguous. Trimming shortened V by 0 bases and J by 2 bases, and 7 bases separated the two germline ends. CDR3 length: 14 residues. Germline values: CDR1 LGHNA, CDR2 YNFKEQ. The CDR3: CASSQDWGNYGYTF. CDR3 bases: TGTGCCAGCAGCCAAGATTGGGGAAACTATGGCTACACCTTC.

This clone turned up a few times. The CDR3 nucleotides are TGTGCCAGCAGTTTATTGACCGGGACTAGCGGGACTGGGGAGCTGTTTTTT. Protein: CASSLLTGTSGTGELFF. The V and J genes are TRBV27 and TRBJ2-2; 13 bases map to TRBD2. Germline V gene lookup returns CDR1 MNHEY and CDR2 SMNVEV (reference sequence). The CDR3 spans 17 residues. J lost 8 bases, V lost 1 base, and 7 bases had no gene match.

CDR3 sequence: CAWSGTLVAKNIQYF. CDR3 in DNA: TGTGCCTGGAGTGGAACCTTGGTAGCCAAAAACATTCAGTACTTC. The chain employs TRBV30 and TRBJ2-4; D remains unclear. The length of the CDR3 is 15 residues. Deletions cut 1 base from V and 0 bases from J, with 10 bases between. Germline values: CDR1 GTSNPN, CDR2 SVGIG (reference sequence).

The chain couples TRBV7-9 to TRBJ2-2, with D possibly TRBD2 on 6 matching bases. CDR1 and CDR2 (germline): SEHNR, FQNEAQ (reference sequence). There are 13 residues in the CDR3. Trimming shortened V by 5 bases and J by 6 bases, and 10 bases separated the two germline ends. CDR3 loop: CASSRRGAGELFF. The CDR3 nucleotides are TGTGCCAGCAGCCGGCGGGGTGCCGGGGAGCTGTTTTTT. Combining the CDR3 with reference TRBV7-9 and TRBJ2-2 gives the whole variable domain DTGVSQNPRHKITKRGQNVTFRCDPISEHNRLYWYRQTLGQGPEFLTYFQNEAQLEKSRLLSDRFSAERPKGSFSTLEIQRTEQGDSAMYLCASSRRGAGELFFGEGSRLTVL.

This clone was picked up a small number of times. This sequence joins TRBV28 and TRBJ2-3; no firm D call. The V gene lost 4 bases and the J gene lost 7 bases, with 9 bases spanning the gap. CDR3 length: 12 residues. Germline assignment: CDR1 MDHEN and CDR2 SYDVKM. As DNA, the CDR3 is TGTGCCAGCAGTTCCCCACTCTATACGCAGTATTTT. Residues: CASSSPLYTQYF.

This clone has just a few counts. The rearrangement uses TRBV7-8 and TRBJ2-2; the D gene is possibly TRBD2 (7 bases). V was shortened by 2 bases and J by 3 bases, with 10 bases between the two germline ends. Germline CDR1 and CDR2: SGHVS and FQNEAQ. The CDR3 runs 15 residues. CDR3 sequence: CASSLTGGDTGELFF. The CDR3 nucleotides are TGTGCCAGCAGCTTAACGGGGGGCGACACCGGGGAGCTGTTTTTT.

This clone was detected a few times. The chain combines TRBV7-9 with TRBJ2-7; D remains ambiguous. Trimming left V 2 bases short and J 4 bases short, with 18 bases between. This CDR3 is 16 amino acids long. Germline V gene sequence: CDR1 SEHNR, CDR2 FQNEAQ (reference sequence). The CDR3 loop is CASSLLVFGNTYEQYF. DNA for the CDR3: TGTGCCAGCAGCTTATTGGTATTTGGGAACACATACGAGCAGTACTTC.